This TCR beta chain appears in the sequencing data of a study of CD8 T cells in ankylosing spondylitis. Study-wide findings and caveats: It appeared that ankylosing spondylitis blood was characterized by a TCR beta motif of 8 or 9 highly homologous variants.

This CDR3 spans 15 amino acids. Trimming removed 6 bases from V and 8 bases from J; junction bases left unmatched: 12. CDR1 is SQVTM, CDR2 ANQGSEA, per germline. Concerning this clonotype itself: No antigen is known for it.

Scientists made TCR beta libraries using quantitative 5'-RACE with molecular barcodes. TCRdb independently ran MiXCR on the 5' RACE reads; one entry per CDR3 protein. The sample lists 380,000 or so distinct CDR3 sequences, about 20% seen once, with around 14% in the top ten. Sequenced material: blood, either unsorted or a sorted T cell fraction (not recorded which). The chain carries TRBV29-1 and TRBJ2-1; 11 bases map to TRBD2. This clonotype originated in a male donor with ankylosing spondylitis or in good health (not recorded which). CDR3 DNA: TGCAGCGTGGACTGTACTAGCGGGGGATTCGATGAGCAGTTCTTC. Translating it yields CSVDCTSGGFDEQFF.